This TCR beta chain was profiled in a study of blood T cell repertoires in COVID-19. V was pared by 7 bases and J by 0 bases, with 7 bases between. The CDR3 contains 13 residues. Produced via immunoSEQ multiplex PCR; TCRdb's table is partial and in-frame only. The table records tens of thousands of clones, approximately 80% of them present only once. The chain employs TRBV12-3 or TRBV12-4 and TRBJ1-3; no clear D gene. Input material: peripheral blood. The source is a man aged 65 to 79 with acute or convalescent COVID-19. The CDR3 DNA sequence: TGTGCCAGCATTGGAGACTCTGGAAACACCATATATTTT. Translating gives CASIGDSGNTIYF.